This TCR beta chain is drawn from a study of blood T cell repertoires in COVID-19 (dated by TCRdb to the early 2020s). Turning to the overall study: Samples covering the acute and convalescent phases of COVID-19 were provided by collaborators in the United States, Italy and Spain. The material from the prospective study consisted of cDNA or gDNA derived from T cells, B-cell-depleted T cells, or PBMCs. Deeply sampled blood TCRbeta repertoires from subjects exposed to, actively infected with, or recovered from COVID-19 were included in the dataset. The repertoires were released in a freely available public database meant as a resource for research on the immune response to SARS-CoV-2. The samples were drawn from two sources: the first 160 participants of the ongoing ImmuneRACE study, and fewer than 1,500 subjects contributed by 6 global collaborators. Nearly every sample came with metadata listing a de-identified subject ID, COVID-19 status, age in years and sex. HLA class I and class II types, where available, came from metadata supplied by the sample provider rather than from assay-based typing.

What the work shows at the level of the full study, not this receptor alone: How much clinical and demographic metadata was included differed by source and by participant, and the metadata was provided uncurated.

Whole blood was collected in K2EDTA tubes by collaborating institutions according to the institutions' own protocols. For TCRbeta analysis, collaborator samples were shipped as frozen whole blood, as isolated PBMCs, or as DNA extracted from either sample type. Worth noting for this clone: No cognate antigen has been identified for it. There are no base qualities to consult, and no much larger clone falls within one base.

The CDR1 and CDR2 encoded by the germline V gene (reference sequence) are LNHDA and SQIVND. Taken from cysteine to phenylalanine, the CDR3 has 13 residues. Left in the record is the CDR3 DNA by itself, 39 bases read in frame from the first base. V is cut back by 5 bases and J by 5 bases, with 5 bases in the junction unmatched. TCRbeta CDR3 regions were amplified from genomic DNA by means of the immunoSEQ Assay, a bias-controlled multiplex PCR. On the study's bioinformatics: Within the assay, amplification of reference gene primers was used to estimate how many nucleated cells each sample contained. Sequence reads were collapsed and filtered to measure the absolute abundance of every unique TCRbeta CDR3 rearrangement. Productive Simpson clonality was computed per sample as the square root of Simpson's diversity index over productive rearrangements. The table comes from immuneACCESS by way of TCRdb, which keeps in-frame sequences with V and J called. Part of the clones is missing from these tables; in studies checked, under half for an unresolved V gene and the rest for unknown reasons. From that table come the V and J calls and clone size; the DNA was used to work out D and trimming. The sample data list about 230,000 clones, and roughly 84% of these were observed just once. 27% of the sample belongs to the ten largest clones.

The chain was built from TRBV19 and TRBJ2-5, with 7 junctional bases fitting TRBD2. The sequenced sample was peripheral blood. The TCR sequence derives from a man aged 40-55 years with acute or convalescent COVID-19. The CDR3 sequence is CASSPGLEETQYF. The nucleotide sequence is given as TGTGCCAGTAGTCCCGGACTAGAGGAGACCCAGTACTTC.